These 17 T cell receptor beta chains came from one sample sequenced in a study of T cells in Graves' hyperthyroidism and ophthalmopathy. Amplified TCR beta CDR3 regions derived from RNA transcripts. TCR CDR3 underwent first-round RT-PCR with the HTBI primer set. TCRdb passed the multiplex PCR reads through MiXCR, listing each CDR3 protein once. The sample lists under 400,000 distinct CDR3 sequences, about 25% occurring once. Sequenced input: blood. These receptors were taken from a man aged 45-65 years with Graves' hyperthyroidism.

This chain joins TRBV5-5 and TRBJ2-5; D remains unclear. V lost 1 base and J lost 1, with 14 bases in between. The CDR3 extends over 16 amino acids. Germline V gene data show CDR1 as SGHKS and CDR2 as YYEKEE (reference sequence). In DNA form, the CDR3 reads TGTGCCAGCAGCTTGTTCGGCTTCGATCCCCAAGAGACCCAGTACTTC. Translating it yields CASSLFGFDPQETQYF. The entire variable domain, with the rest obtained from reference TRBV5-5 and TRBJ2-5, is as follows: DAGVTQSPTHLIKTRGQQVTLRCSPISGHKSVSWYQQVLGQGPQFIFQYYEKEERGRGNFPDRFSARQFPNYSSELNVNALLLGDSALYLCASSLFGFDPQETQYFGPGTRLLVL.

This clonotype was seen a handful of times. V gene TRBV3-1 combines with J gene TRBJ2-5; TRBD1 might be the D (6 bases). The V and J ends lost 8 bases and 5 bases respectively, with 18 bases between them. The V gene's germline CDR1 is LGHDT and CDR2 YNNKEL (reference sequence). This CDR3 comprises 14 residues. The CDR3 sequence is CASSDRLTGETQYF. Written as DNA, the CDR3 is TGTGCCAGCTCCGACAGGTTAACGGGGGAGACCCAGTACTTC.

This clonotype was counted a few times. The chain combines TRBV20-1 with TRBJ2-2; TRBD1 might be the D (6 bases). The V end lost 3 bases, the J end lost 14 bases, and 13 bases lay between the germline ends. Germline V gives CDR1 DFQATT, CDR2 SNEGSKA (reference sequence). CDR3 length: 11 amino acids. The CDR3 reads CSARDSRRLFF. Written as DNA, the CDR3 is TGCAGTGCTAGGGACAGCCGGAGACTGTTTTTT.

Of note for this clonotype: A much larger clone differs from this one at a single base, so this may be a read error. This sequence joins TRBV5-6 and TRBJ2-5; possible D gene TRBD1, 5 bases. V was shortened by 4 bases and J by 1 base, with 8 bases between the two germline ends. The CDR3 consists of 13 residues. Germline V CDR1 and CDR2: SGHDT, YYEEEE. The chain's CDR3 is CASSHDSQETQYF. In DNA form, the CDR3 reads TGTGCCAGCAGCCACGACAGCCAAGAGACCCAGTACTTC.

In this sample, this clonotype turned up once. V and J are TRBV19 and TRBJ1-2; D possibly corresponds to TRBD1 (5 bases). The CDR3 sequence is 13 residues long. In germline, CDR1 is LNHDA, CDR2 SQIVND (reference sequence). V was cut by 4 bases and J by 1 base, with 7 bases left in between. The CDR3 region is CASSTRDNYGYTF. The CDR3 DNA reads TGTGCCAGTAGTACCAGGGATAACTATGGCTACACCTTC.

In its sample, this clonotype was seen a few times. CDR3 in amino acids: CSARRTGGPRETQYF. The CDR3 bases are TGCAGTGCTAGGAGAACGGGAGGGCCGCGGGAGACCCAGTACTTC. V usage is TRBV20-1 and J usage is TRBJ2-5; 8 bases match TRBD2. The V and J ends lost 3 bases and 5 bases, in that order; junction bases with no gene match: 11. Germline CDR1 and CDR2: DFQATT and SNEGSKA (reference sequence). CDR3 size: 15 residues.

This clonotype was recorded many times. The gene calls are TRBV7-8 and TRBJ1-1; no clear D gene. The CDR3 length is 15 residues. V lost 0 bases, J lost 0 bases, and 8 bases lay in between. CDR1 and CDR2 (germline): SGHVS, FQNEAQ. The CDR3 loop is CASSLAHTLNTEAFF. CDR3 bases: TGTGCCAGCAGCTTAGCGCACACCCTGAACACTGAAGCTTTCTTT.

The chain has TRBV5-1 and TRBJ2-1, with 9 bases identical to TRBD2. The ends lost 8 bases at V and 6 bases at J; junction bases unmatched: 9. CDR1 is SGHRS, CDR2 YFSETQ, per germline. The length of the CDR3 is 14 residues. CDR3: CASKTSGIPNEQFF. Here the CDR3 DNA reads TGCGCCAGTAAGACTAGCGGCATTCCCAATGAGCAGTTCTTC.

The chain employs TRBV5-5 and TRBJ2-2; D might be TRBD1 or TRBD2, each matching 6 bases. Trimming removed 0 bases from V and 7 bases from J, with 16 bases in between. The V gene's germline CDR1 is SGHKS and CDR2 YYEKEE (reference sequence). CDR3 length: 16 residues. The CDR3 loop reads CASSLVIGGLGGELFF. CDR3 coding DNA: TGTGCCAGCAGCTTGGTTATTGGGGGGCTCGGCGGGGAGCTGTTTTTT. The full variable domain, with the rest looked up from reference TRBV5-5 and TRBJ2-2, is DAGVTQSPTHLIKTRGQQVTLRCSPISGHKSVSWYQQVLGQGPQFIFQYYEKEERGRGNFPDRFSARQFPNYSSELNVNALLLGDSALYLCASSLVIGGLGGELFFGEGSRLTVL.

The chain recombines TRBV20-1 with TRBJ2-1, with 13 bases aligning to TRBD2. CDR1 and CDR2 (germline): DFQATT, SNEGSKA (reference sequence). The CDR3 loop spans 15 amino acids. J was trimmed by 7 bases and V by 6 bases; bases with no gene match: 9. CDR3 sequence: CSADGLAGEGNEQFF. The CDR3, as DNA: TGCAGTGCGGATGGACTAGCGGGAGAGGGTAATGAGCAGTTCTTC.

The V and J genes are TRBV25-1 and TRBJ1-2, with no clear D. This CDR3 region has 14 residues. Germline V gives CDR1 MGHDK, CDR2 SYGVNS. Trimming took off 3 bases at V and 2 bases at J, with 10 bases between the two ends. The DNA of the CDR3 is TGTGCCAGCAGTGACTCCGGACGGAACTATGGCTACACCTTC. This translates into CASSDSGRNYGYTF.

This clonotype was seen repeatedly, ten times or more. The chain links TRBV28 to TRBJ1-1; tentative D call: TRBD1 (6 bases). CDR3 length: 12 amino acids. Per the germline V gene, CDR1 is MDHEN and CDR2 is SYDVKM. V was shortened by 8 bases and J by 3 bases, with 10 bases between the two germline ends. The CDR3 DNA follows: TGTGCCAGCTTTGGACAGTACACTGAAGCTTTCTTT. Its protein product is CASFGQYTEAFF.

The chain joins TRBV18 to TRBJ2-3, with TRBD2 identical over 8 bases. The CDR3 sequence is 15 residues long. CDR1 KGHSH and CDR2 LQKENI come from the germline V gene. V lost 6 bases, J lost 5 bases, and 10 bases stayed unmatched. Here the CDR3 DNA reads TGTGCCAGCTCCCCCGGGAGGGGTTCCGGAGATACGCAGTATTTT. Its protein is CASSPGRGSGDTQYF.

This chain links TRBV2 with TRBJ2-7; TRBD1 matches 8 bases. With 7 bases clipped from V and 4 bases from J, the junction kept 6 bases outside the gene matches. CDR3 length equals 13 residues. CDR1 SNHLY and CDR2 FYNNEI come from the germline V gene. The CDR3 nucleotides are TGTGCCAGCATGGGACAGGTTCCTTACGAGCAGTACTTC. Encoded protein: CASMGQVPYEQYF.

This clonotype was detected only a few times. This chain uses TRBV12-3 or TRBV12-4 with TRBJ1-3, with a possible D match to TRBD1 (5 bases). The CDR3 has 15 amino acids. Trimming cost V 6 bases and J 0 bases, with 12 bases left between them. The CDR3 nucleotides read TGTGCCAGCAGCCGGGGGGGACCCTCTGGAAACACCATATATTTT. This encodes CASSRGGPSGNTIYF.

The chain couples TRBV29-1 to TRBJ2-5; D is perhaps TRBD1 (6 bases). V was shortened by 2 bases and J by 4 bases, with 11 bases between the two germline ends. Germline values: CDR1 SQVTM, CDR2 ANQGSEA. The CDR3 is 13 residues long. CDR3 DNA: TGCAGCGTTGAATCCAGGGGAAGAGAGACCCAGTACTTC. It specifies CSVESRGRETQYF.

CDR3: CASSRRTGGEDTQYF. The CDR3 DNA reads as TGTGCCAGCAGCCGGCGGACAGGCGGGGAAGATACGCAGTATTTT. The chain links TRBV3-1 to TRBJ2-3, with D possibly TRBD1 on 7 matching bases. Looked up from germline, CDR1 is LGHDT and CDR2 is YNNKEL (reference sequence). V lost 4 bases, J lost 5 bases, and 16 bases lay in between. This CDR3 is built from 15 residues.